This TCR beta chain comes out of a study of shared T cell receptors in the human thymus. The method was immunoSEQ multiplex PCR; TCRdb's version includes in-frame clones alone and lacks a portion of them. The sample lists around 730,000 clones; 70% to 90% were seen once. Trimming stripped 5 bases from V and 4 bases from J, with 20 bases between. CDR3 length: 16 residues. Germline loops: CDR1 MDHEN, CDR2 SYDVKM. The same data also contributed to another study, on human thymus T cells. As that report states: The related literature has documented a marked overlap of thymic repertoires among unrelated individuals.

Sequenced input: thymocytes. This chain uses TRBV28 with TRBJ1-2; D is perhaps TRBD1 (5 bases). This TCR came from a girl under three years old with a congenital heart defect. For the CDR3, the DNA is TGTGCCAGCAGTCACGACAGATGGGGCCCCCTCTATGGCTACACCTTC. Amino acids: CASSHDRWGPLYGYTF.